This TCR beta chain came from a study of T cells in localized non-small cell lung cancer. Study-level findings and limits: Density of T cells in blood, when higher, went with longer overall survival.

Repertoires were generated with immunoSEQ multiplex PCR, while TCRdb's copy carries only in-frame clones and drops some. The sample holds tens of thousands of clones, roughly 86% seen once. Germline V gene sequence: CDR1 MNHEY, CDR2 SMNVEV (reference sequence). Trimming took 0 bases from V and 2 from J, leaving 11 bases between them. CDR3 length equals 16 residues. As to this clone: Antigen specificity is unknown.

The chain couples TRBV27 to TRBJ1-5, with D perhaps TRBD1 (5 bases). The sequence was obtained from a woman between 40 and 69 years old with stage I lung adenocarcinoma. Specimen: peripheral blood, collected before any cancer treatment. CDR3 nucleotides: TGTGCCAGCAGTTTATCGGGGGATGGTCGCAATCAGCCCCAGCATTTT. It is translated as CASSLSGDGRNQPQHF.